The entry below gives a single T cell receptor (beta chain) sequence along with its context. What it binds is not known. Trimming pared 9 bases from V and 4 bases from J, leaving 17 bases between. Looked up from germline, CDR1 is MNHGY and CDR2 is SAAAGT. The CDR3 spans 14 residues. The sample is drawn from a study of identical twins. Study results and caveats: Part of the zero-insertion signal could reflect confounding by invariant MAIT and iNKT cells.

In TCRdb, the 5' RACE reads were re-called with MiXCR into one record per CDR3 protein. The sample lists 280,000 or so distinct CDR3 sequences, roughly 8.6% occurring once. This same sample was also part of a study on yellow fever vaccine responses in identical twins.

The receptor's source is a woman younger than 30 in good health. Sequences were obtained from memory (CD45RO+) T cells sorted from blood. This rearrangement joins TRBV6-8 to TRBJ2-3; possibly TRBD1 or TRBD2 for D (5 bases each). The CDR3 DNA sequence: TGTGCCAGAACGGGGCAGGAGGAGGCAGATACGCAGTATTTT. This gives the protein CARTGQEEADTQYF.